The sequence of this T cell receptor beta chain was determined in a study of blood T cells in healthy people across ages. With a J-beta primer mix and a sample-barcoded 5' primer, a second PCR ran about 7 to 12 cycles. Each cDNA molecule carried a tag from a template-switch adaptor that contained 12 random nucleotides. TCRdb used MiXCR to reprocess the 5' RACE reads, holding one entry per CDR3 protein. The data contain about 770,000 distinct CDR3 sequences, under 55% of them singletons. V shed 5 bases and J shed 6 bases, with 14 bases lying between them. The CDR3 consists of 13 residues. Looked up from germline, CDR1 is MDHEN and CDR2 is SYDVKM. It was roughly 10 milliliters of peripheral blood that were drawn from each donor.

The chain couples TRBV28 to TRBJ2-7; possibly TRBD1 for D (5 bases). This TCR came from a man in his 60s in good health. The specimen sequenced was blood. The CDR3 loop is CASSPSTVAEQYF. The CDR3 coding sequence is TGTGCCAGCAGTCCCTCGACAGTGGCCGAGCAGTACTTC.